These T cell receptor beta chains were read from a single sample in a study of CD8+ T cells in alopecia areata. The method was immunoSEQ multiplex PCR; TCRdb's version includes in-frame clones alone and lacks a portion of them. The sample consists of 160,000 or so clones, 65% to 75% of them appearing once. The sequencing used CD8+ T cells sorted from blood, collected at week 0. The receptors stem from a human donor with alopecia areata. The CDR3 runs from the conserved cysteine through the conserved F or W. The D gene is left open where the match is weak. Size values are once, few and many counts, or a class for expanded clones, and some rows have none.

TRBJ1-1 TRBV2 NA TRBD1 CASTFTGDEAFF TGTGCCAGCACGTTCACAGGGGATGAAGCTTTCTTT
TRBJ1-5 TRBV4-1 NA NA CASSKGRFGVQPQHF TGCGCCAGCAGCAAAGGCCGGTTCGGGGTTCAGCCCCAGCATTTT
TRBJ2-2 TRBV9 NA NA CASSVVLGTGELFF TGTGCCAGCAGCGTAGTTTTGGGCACCGGGGAGCTGTTTTTT
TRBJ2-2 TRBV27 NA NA CASSLPTSRELFF TGTGCCAGCAGTTTACCGACGTCCCGGGAGCTGTTTTTT
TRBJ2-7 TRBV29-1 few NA CSVDLGSGSYEQYF TGCAGCGTTGACTTGGGGTCAGGGTCCTACGAGCAGTACTTC
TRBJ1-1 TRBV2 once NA CASKIRPNSEAFF TGTGCCAGCAAGATACGACCGAACTCTGAAGCTTTCTTT
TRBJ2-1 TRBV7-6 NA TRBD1 CASSLMTGSSYNEQFF TGTGCCAGCAGCTTGATGACAGGGAGCTCCTACAATGAGCAGTTCTTC
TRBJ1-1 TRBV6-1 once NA CASRVNTEAFF TGTGCCAGCAGGGTGAACACTGAAGCTTTCTTT
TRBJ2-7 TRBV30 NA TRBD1 CAWEGAPTYEQYF TGTGCCTGGGAGGGGGCACCCACCTACGAGCAGTACTTC
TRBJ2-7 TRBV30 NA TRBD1 CAWRDDRVGEQYF TGTGCCTGGAGGGACGACAGGGTGGGGGAGCAGTACTTC
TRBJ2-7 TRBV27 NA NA CASSGSPLEEQYF TGTGCCAGCAGCGGCAGTCCCTTAGAGGAGCAGTACTTC
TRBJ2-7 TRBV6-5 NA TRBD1 CASSLRTGPYEQYF TGTGCCAGCAGTCTCCGGACAGGGCCCTACGAGCAGTACTTC
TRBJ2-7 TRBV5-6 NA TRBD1 CASSWGTGDEQYF TGTGCCAGCAGTTGGGGGACAGGGGACGAGCAGTACTTC
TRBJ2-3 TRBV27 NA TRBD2 CASSFGGATDTQYF TGTGCCAGCAGTTTCGGGGGGGCCACAGATACGCAGTATTTT
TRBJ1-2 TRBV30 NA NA CAWSVILF TGTGCCTGGAGTGTAATCCTCTTC
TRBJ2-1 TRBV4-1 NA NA CASSRTLSNEQFF TGCGCCAGCAGCCGGACACTTTCTAATGAGCAGTTCTTC
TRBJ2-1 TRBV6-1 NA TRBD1 CASSWTGDNEQFF TGTGCCAGCAGTTGGACAGGGGACAATGAGCAGTTCTTC
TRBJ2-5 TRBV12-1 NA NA CASSFGAVSKQYQETQYF TGTGCCAGCAGCTTTGGGGCCGTTAGTAAGCAGTACCAAGAGACCCAGTACTTC
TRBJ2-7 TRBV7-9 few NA CASSTGSFSPYEQYF TGTGCCAGCAGCACGGGGTCCTTCAGCCCCTACGAGCAGTACTTC
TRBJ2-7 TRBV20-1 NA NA CSAPHRYEQYF TGCAGTGCTCCACACCGTTACGAGCAGTACTTC
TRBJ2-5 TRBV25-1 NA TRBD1 CASSEGQGGFETQYF TGTGCCAGCAGCGAGGGACAGGGGGGGTTTGAGACCCAGTACTTC
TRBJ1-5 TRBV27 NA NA CASSLSQGGQPQHF TGTGCCAGCAGTTTAAGTCAGGGCGGCCAGCCCCAGCATTTT
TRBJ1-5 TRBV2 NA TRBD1 CASSEGTGGNQPQHF TGTGCCAGCAGTGAGGGGACAGGGGGCAATCAGCCCCAGCATTTT
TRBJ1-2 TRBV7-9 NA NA CASSPSGGGLGYTF TGTGCCAGCAGCCCCTCCGGGGGTGGATTAGGCTACACCTTC
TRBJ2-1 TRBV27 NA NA CASSWTEGGEQFF TGTGCCAGCAGCTGGACAGAAGGGGGTGAGCAGTTCTTC
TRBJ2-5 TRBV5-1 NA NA CASSLRQAKETQYF TGCGCCAGCAGCCTGAGACAGGCCAAGGAGACCCAGTACTTC
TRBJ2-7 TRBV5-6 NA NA CASHPGRPPGEQYF TGTGCCAGCCACCCTGGGCGACCTCCGGGCGAGCAGTACTTC
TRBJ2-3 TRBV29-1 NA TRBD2 CSAPEAGGGPDTQYF TGCAGCGCCCCGGAGGCGGGGGGCGGGCCAGATACGCAGTATTTT
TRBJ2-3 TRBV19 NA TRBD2 CASKENLAGSDTQYF TGTGCCAGTAAAGAAAACCTAGCGGGGTCAGATACGCAGTATTTT
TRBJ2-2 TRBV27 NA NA CASSLNGQLFTGELFF TGTGCCAGCAGTTTAAATGGACAGCTCTTCACCGGGGAGCTGTTTTTT
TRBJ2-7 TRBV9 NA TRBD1 CASSEGQGNEQYF TGTGCCAGCAGCGAGGGACAGGGGAACGAGCAGTACTTC
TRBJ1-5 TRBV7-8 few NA CASSPASGGGNQPQHF TGTGCCAGCAGCCCTGCGAGCGGTGGTGGCAATCAGCCCCAGCATTTT
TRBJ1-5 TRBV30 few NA CAWRGDGNQPQHF TGTGCCTGGAGAGGGGATGGCAATCAGCCCCAGCATTTT
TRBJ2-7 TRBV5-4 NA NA CASSQVLVAGPGYEQYF TGTGCCAGCAGCCAAGTCCTGGTCGCGGGGCCGGGGTACGAGCAGTACTTC
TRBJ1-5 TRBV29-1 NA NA CSAGSGGNQPQHF TGCAGCGCTGGTTCAGGAGGCAATCAGCCCCAGCATTTT
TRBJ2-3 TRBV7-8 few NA CASSRFISGVIDTQYF TGTGCCAGCAGCCGATTTATTTCCGGGGTTATTGATACGCAGTATTTT
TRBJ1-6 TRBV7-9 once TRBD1 CASSQGAGGNSPLHF TGTGCCAGCAGCCAGGGTGCAGGGGGGAATTCACCCCTCCACTTT
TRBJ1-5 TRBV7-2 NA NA CASKGGASEPQHF TGTGCCAGCAAGGGGGGGGCGTCGGAGCCCCAGCATTTT
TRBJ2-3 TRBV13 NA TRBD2 CASSLSYGGATDTQYF TGTGCCAGCAGCTTATCATACGGGGGGGCAACAGATACGCAGTATTTT
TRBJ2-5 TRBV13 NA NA CASSLGRGGQTQYF TGTGCCAGCAGCTTAGGACGGGGAGGACAGACCCAGTACTTC
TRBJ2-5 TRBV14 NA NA CASSPPGWEETQYF TGTGCCAGCAGCCCCCCAGGGTGGGAGGAGACCCAGTACTTC